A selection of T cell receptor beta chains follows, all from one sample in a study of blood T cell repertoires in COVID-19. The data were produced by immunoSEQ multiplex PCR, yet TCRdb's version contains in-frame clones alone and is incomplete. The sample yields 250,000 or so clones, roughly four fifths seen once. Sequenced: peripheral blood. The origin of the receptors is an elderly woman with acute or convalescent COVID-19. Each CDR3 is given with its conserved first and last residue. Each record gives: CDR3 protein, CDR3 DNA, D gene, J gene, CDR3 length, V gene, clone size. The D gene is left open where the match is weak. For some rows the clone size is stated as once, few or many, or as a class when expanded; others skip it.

CDR3aa: CASSREDSEAFF
CDR3nt: TGTGCCAGCTCACGTGAGGACAGTGAAGCTTTCTTT
d_gene: .
j_gene: TRBJ1-1
len: 12
v_gene: TRBV18
abundance: .

CDR3aa: CASSARDSETNTGELFF
CDR3nt: TGCGCCAGCAGCGCCCGGGACAGTGAGACGAACACCGGGGAGCTGTTTTTT
d_gene: TRBD1
j_gene: TRBJ2-2
len: 17
v_gene: TRBV4-1
abundance: few

CDR3aa: CASSLFSPTGTGTGYEQYF
CDR3nt: TGTGCCAGCAGTTTATTTTCCCCAACCGGGACAGGGACAGGCTACGAGCAGTACTTC
d_gene: TRBD1
j_gene: TRBJ2-7
len: 19
v_gene: TRBV27
abundance: .

CDR3aa: CASSFYDSLNTEAFF
CDR3nt: TGCGCCAGCAGCTTTTATGACAGCTTGAACACTGAAGCTTTCTTT
d_gene: .
j_gene: TRBJ1-1
len: 15
v_gene: TRBV5-1
abundance: .

CDR3aa: CASSAAGLPLNANTGELFF
CDR3nt: TGTGCCAGTAGTGCAGCGGGACTTCCCCTAAACGCGAACACCGGGGAGCTGTTTTTT
d_gene: TRBD2
j_gene: TRBJ2-2
len: 19
v_gene: TRBV19
abundance: .

CDR3aa: CASSSNVASRGYGYTF
CDR3nt: TGCGCCAGCAGCTCGAACGTGGCCTCTAGGGGCTATGGCTACACCTTC
d_gene: .
j_gene: TRBJ1-2
len: 16
v_gene: TRBV5-1
abundance: .

CDR3aa: CAGRPGQNTGELFF
CDR3nt: TGTGCCGGCCGACCGGGACAGAACACCGGGGAGCTGTTTTTT
d_gene: .
j_gene: TRBJ2-2
len: 14
v_gene: TRBV28
abundance: .

CDR3aa: CASSFVSRERNNEQFF
CDR3nt: TGCGCCAGCAGCTTTGTCTCGCGGGAGCGGAACAATGAGCAGTTCTTC
d_gene: TRBD2
j_gene: TRBJ2-1
len: 16
v_gene: TRBV5-1
abundance: .

CDR3aa: CASSQVAGEQETQYF
CDR3nt: TGTGCCAGCAGCCAAGTAGCGGGGGAGCAAGAGACCCAGTACTTC
d_gene: TRBD2
j_gene: TRBJ2-5
len: 15
v_gene: TRBV3-1/TRBV3-2
abundance: .

CDR3aa: CASGLLVTALNSPLHF
CDR3nt: TGTGCTAGTGGTTTGTTAGTAACCGCCCTAAATTCACCCCTCCACTTT
d_gene: .
j_gene: TRBJ1-6
len: 16
v_gene: TRBV12-5
abundance: once